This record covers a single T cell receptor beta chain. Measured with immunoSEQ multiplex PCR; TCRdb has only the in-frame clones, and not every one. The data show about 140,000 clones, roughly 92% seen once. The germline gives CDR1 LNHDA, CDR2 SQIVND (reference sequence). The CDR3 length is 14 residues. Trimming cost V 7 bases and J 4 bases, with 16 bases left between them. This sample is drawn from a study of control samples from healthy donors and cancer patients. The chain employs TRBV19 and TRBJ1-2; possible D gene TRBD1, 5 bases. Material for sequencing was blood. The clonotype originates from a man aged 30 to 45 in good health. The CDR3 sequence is CASKPGGTRYGYTF. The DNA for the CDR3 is TGTGCCAGTAAGCCTGGCGGGACCCGCTATGGCTACACCTTC.